The 22 T cell receptor beta chains in this list originate from one sample, sequenced in a study of T cell changes during pregnancy in multiple sclerosis. Sequenced by immunoSEQ multiplex PCR; TCRdb stores in-frame clones only, minus some. This sample carries fewer than 110,000 clones, just under 95% of them seen once, and the ten largest clones take about 0.78%. The material was peripheral blood, obtained in the third trimester of pregnancy. These receptors were collected from a female donor in good health, enrolled as a control in a pregnancy study.

The chain couples TRBV27 to TRBJ2-5; TRBD2 agrees at 10 bases. The CDR3 is 15 residues long. V was clipped by 3 bases and J by 5 bases; unmatched bases: 6. Looked up from germline, CDR1 is MNHEY and CDR2 is SMNVEV (reference sequence). CDR3: CASSFTAGGRETQYF. CDR3 DNA: TGTGCCAGCAGTTTCACAGCGGGGGGGCGGGAGACCCAGTACTTC.

This clone was observed once. This sequence joins TRBV6-1 and TRBJ1-1, with TRBD1 identical over 12 bases. This CDR3 spans 17 amino acids. Germline CDR1 is MNHNS and CDR2 is SASEGT. V dropped 4 bases and J dropped 3; count of bases not matched to a gene: 9. The DNA for the CDR3 is TGTGCCAGCAGTGCCACCGGGACAGGGGGCTTGTACACTGAAGCTTTCTTT. As protein: CASSATGTGGLYTEAFF.

J is TRBJ2-7 and V is TRBV14, with D maybe TRBD1 (5 bases). V gave up 5 bases and J gave up 7 bases, with 12 bases separating them. Germline assignment: CDR1 SGHDN and CDR2 FVKESK. The CDR3 totals 12 residues. The CDR3 here is CASSDSLSEQYF. CDR3 coding DNA: TGTGCCAGCAGCGACAGTTTATCAGAGCAGTACTTC.

This CDR3 reads CAISDHGGPRQGVENYGYTF. DNA of the CDR3: TGTGCCATCAGTGATCATGGGGGGCCCAGACAGGGGGTCGAGAACTATGGCTACACCTTC. This chain uses TRBV10-3 with TRBJ1-2, with TRBD1 matching 9 bases. Germline CDR1 is ENHRY and CDR2 is SYGVKD. V was pared by 3 bases and J by 2 bases, with 19 bases of the junction left unmatched. The CDR3 is made up of 20 amino acids.

This rearrangement joins TRBV7-2 to TRBJ1-2, with TRBD1 identical over 8 bases. The CDR3 is 14 residues long. The germline V gene encodes CDR1 SGHTA and CDR2 FQGNSA. V shed 5 bases and J 2 bases; nucleotides not matched to a gene: 4. CDR3 sequence (DNA): TGTGCCAGCAGCCCACGGACAGGGAACTATGGCTACACCTTC. As protein: CASSPRTGNYGYTF.

This chain uses TRBV19 with TRBJ1-2; 7 bases match TRBD1. The CDR3 runs 14 residues. Germline CDR1 LNHDA, CDR2 SQIVND (reference sequence). V was pared by 7 bases and J by 3 bases, with 8 bases of the junction left unmatched. The CDR3 here is CASILTGAHYGYTF. For the CDR3, the DNA is TGTGCCAGTATTCTTACAGGGGCACACTATGGCTACACCTTC. Filled out from reference TRBV19 and TRBJ1-2, the complete variable domain reads DGGITQSPKYLFRKEGQNVTLSCEQNLNHDAMYWYRQDPGQGLRLIYYSQIVNDFQKGDIAEGYSVSREKKESFPLTVTSAQKNPTAFYLCASILTGAHYGYTFGSGTRLTVV.

This chain uses TRBV7-8 with TRBJ1-2, with 8 bases that match TRBD1. Per germline, CDR1 SGHVS and CDR2 FQNEAQ. This CDR3 has 13 amino acids. The J segment lost 3 bases and the V segment lost 3 bases, leaving 0 bases of the junction unmatched. CDR3 amino acids: CASSLTGDYGYTF. Here the CDR3 DNA reads TGTGCCAGCAGCTTGACAGGGGACTATGGCTACACCTTC.

The chain links TRBV19 to TRBJ1-6; D gene uncertain. Germline V CDR1 and CDR2: LNHDA, SQIVND (reference sequence). Trimming pared 4 bases from V and 4 bases from J, leaving 11 bases between. This CDR3 is 15 amino acids long. CDR3 amino acids: CASSTEALYNSPLHF. The CDR3 DNA is TGTGCCAGTAGTACCGAGGCCCTTTATAATTCACCCCTCCACTTT.

The chain combines TRBV18 with TRBJ1-1; D might be TRBD1 (6 bases). Germline-derived CDR1 and CDR2 are KGHSH and LQKENI. The CDR3 runs 17 residues. With 0 bases removed from V and 2 bases from J, the gap between germline ends came to 16 bases. The CDR3 here is CASSPPDSRVLNTEAFF. CDR3 bases: TGTGCCAGCTCACCACCGGACAGCAGAGTCCTAAACACTGAAGCTTTCTTT. The whole variable domain, remainder taken from reference TRBV18 and TRBJ1-1, is NAGVMQNPRHLVRRRGQEARLRCSPMKGHSHVYWYRQLPEEGLKFMVYLQKENIIDESGMPKERFSAEFPKEGPSILRIQQVVRGDSAAYFCASSPPDSRVLNTEAFFGQGTRLTVV.

This clone was observed once. The chain combines TRBV6-1 with TRBJ1-2; a weak D match, TRBD1 (5 bases). Germline loops: CDR1 MNHNS, CDR2 SASEGT. V was cut by 6 bases and J by 4 bases, with 15 bases left in between. The CDR3 is 14 amino acids. The CDR3 region is CASSNAGGGYGYTF. The CDR3 DNA sequence: TGTGCCAGCAGCAATGCTGGGGGGGGCTATGGCTACACCTTC.

This rearrangement joins TRBV5-4 to TRBJ1-2, with a weak D call TRBD1 (6 bases). The CDR3 has 12 residues. With 4 bases removed from V and 8 bases from J, the gap between germline ends came to 12 bases. CDR1 SGHNT and CDR2 YYREEE come from the germline V gene (reference sequence). The CDR3: CASSLDRRGYTF. DNA of the CDR3: TGTGCCAGCAGCCTTGACAGGAGGGGCTACACCTTC.

V and J are TRBV9 and TRBJ1-1; D not certain. CDR1 is SGDLS and CDR2 is YYNGEE in the germline V gene. CDR3 length equals 14 residues. Trimming removed 1 base from V and 1 base from J, with 8 bases in between. The DNA of the CDR3 is TGTGCCAGCAGCGTAAATAGTCAGAACACTGAAGCTTTCTTT. This sequence encodes CASSVNSQNTEAFF.

V usage is TRBV9 and J usage is TRBJ2-5, with TRBD2 identical over 10 bases. The CDR3 contains 16 residues. The germline V gene has CDR1 SGDLS and CDR2 YYNGEE. J gave up 0 bases and V 0 bases, and 2 bases lay outside the gene matches. CDR3 region: CASSVGAGGYQETQYF. Here the CDR3 DNA reads TGTGCCAGCAGCGTAGGAGCGGGGGGGTACCAAGAGACCCAGTACTTC.

In this sample, this clone turned up a few times. The genes are TRBV19 and TRBJ1-6; a possible D gene is TRBD1 (6 bases). CDR1 LNHDA and CDR2 SQIVND come from the germline V gene (reference sequence). The CDR3 consists of 14 residues. Deletions cut 1 base from V and 6 bases from J, with 7 bases between. This chain's CDR3 is CASSIGTANSPLHF. In DNA form, the CDR3 reads TGTGCCAGTAGTATAGGGACAGCTAATTCACCCCTCCACTTT.

This clone was counted a few times. This rearrangement joins TRBV2 to TRBJ1-1; D unresolved. Looked up from germline, CDR1 is SNHLY and CDR2 is FYNNEI. The V gene lost 6 bases and the J gene lost 4 bases, with 6 bases spanning the gap. The CDR3 has 11 residues. CDR3: CASREGTEAFF. For the CDR3, the DNA is TGTGCCAGCAGAGAGGGCACTGAAGCTTTCTTT.

The chain links TRBV27 to TRBJ1-6; tentative D call: TRBD1 (5 bases). Germline CDR1 reads MNHEY; CDR2 reads SMNVEV (reference sequence). The CDR3 is made up of 17 amino acids. The ends were cut back, 5 bases at V and 6 bases at J, with 20 bases in the middle. CDR3 DNA: TGTGCCAGCAGTGCCGACACCGGGACCGGGAGTAATTCACCCCTCCACTTT. Translating gives CASSADTGTGSNSPLHF.

The rearrangement uses TRBV7-9 and TRBJ2-5; perhaps TRBD2 as D (5 bases). Trimming removed 4 bases from V and 3 bases from J, with 18 bases in between. The germline V gene has CDR1 SEHNR and CDR2 FQNEAQ (reference sequence). This CDR3 contains 16 residues. In DNA form, the CDR3 reads TGTGCCAGCAGCTCAAGACTACCTCCCTTGGAAGAGACCCAGTACTTC. This sequence encodes CASSSRLPPLEETQYF. Supplemented by reference TRBV7-9 and TRBJ2-5, the full variable domain reads DTGVSQNPRHKITKRGQNVTFRCDPISEHNRLYWYRQTLGQGPEFLTYFQNEAQLEKSRLLSDRFSAERPKGSFSTLEIQRTEQGDSAMYLCASSSRLPPLEETQYFGPGTRLLVL.

The chain employs TRBV7-9 and TRBJ1-1; no firm D call. The CDR3 consists of 13 residues. V shed 7 bases and J shed 6 bases, with 15 bases lying between them. Per the germline V gene, CDR1 is SEHNR and CDR2 is FQNEAQ (reference sequence). The CDR3 sequence is CASNRDRVAEAFF. The CDR3 DNA reads as TGTGCCAGCAACCGTGATCGGGTGGCTGAAGCTTTCTTT.

V gene TRBV5-6 combines with J gene TRBJ1-2; the D is unclear. Trimming took off 5 bases at V and 3 bases at J, with 11 bases between the two ends. The germline CDR1 and CDR2 sequences are SGHDT and YYEEEE. The CDR3 extends over 13 amino acids. This chain's CDR3 is CASSLRRDYGYTF. The CDR3 DNA reads as TGTGCCAGCAGTTTGAGGAGGGACTATGGCTACACCTTC.

This clone was observed a single time. The V gene is TRBV2, the J gene TRBJ2-7; D possibly corresponds to TRBD2 (5 bases). There are 16 residues in the CDR3. The V end lost 3 bases, the J end lost 2 bases, and 17 bases lay between the germline ends. Germline CDR1 and CDR2: SNHLY and FYNNEI. The CDR3 reads CASSEFRTPRPYEQYF. Written as DNA, the CDR3 is TGTGCCAGCAGTGAGTTTAGGACTCCCAGGCCCTACGAGCAGTACTTC.

V gene TRBV4-1 combines with J gene TRBJ2-7; 7 nucleotides agree with TRBD1. Germline V gives CDR1 MGHRA, CDR2 YSYEKL. V shed 4 bases, J shed 5 bases, and the junction held 8 bases outside the gene matches. This CDR3 comprises 14 residues. The chain's CDR3 is CASSLLQGTHEQYF. CDR3 sequence (DNA): TGCGCCAGCAGCCTTTTACAGGGGACCCACGAGCAGTACTTC.

The chain carries TRBV5-1 and TRBJ2-2; D gene ambiguous. The CDR3 is made up of 17 amino acids. V was cut by 1 base and J by 0 bases, with 13 bases left in between. Looked up from germline, CDR1 is SGHRS and CDR2 is YFSETQ. The CDR3 DNA is TGCGCCAGCAGCTTGTCTAGTGCCGGCTCGAACACCGGGGAGCTGTTTTTT. Translation: CASSLSSAGSNTGELFF. Full variable domain (missing parts from reference TRBV5-1 and TRBJ2-2): KAGVTQTPRYLIKTRGQQVTLSCSPISGHRSVSWYQQTPGQGLQFLFEYFSETQRNKGNFPGRFSGRQFSNSRSEMNVSTLELGDSALYLCASSLSSAGSNTGELFFGEGSRLTVL.